Each of the 5 T cell receptor beta chains below was sequenced from the same sample in a study of CD4 T cells in relation to SARS-CoV-2 and coronaviruses. Unexposed donor CD4+ T cells date from about 2011-2018, before the COVID-19 pandemic. The cells were cultured for approximately ten days before CD4+ T cells were isolated. The data were produced by immunoSEQ multiplex PCR, yet TCRdb's version contains in-frame clones alone and is incomplete. Here the sample spans approximately 25,000 clones, 73% being singletons. These receptors' targets are unknown. The sequencing sample was made of CD4+ T cells from PBMCs, cultured in vitro. These receptor sequences come from a human donor in good health.

The chain joins TRBV25-1 to TRBJ1-2; TRBD1 is a possible D gene (6 bases). In germline, CDR1 is MGHDK, CDR2 SYGVNS. The CDR3 has 16 residues. V was shortened by 1 base and J by 4 bases, with 16 bases between the two germline ends. CDR3 coding DNA: TGTGCCAGCAGTGAATCAAACGGGGGCCAAATCTATGGCTACACCTTC. Translation gives CASSESNGGQIYGYTF.

This chain connects TRBV5-1 to TRBJ2-2, with 7 bases that match TRBD1. This CDR3 spans 14 amino acids. The germline CDR1 and CDR2 sequences are SGHRS and YFSETQ. Trimming at V came to 6 bases and at J to 0 bases, leaving 2 bases not matched to a gene. The CDR3 region has the DNA TGCGCCAGCAAAGGGACAGCGAACACCGGGGAGCTGTTTTTT. Translating it yields CASKGTANTGELFF.

This clone was observed once. The rearrangement uses TRBV20-1 and TRBJ2-1; D gene uncertain. The CDR3 is 11 amino acids. The V gene's germline CDR1 is DFQATT and CDR2 SNEGSKA (reference sequence). Deletions cut 5 bases from V and 3 bases from J, with 5 bases between. CDR3 bases: TGCAGTGCTTCTTACTACAATGAGCAGTTCTTC. Its translation: CSASYYNEQFF.

This chain uses TRBV5-1 with TRBJ1-4; D ambiguous. The CDR3 contains 16 residues. Germline lookup yields CDR1 SGHRS and CDR2 YFSETQ. V was cut by 2 bases and J by 6 bases, with 17 bases left in between. In nucleotides, the CDR3 is TGCGCCAGCAGCTTACAACTGAGGGCCCGGGATGAAAAACTGTTTTTT. This sequence encodes CASSLQLRARDEKLFF. Drawing the rest from reference TRBV5-1 and TRBJ1-4, the complete variable domain is KAGVTQTPRYLIKTRGQQVTLSCSPISGHRSVSWYQQTPGQGLQFLFEYFSETQRNKGNFPGRFSGRQFSNSRSEMNVSTLELGDSALYLCASSLQLRARDEKLFFGSGTQLSVL.

J is TRBJ1-2 and V is TRBV28, with 8 bases fitting TRBD1. J was trimmed by 8 bases and V by 2 bases; bases with no gene match: 10. Germline V lookup: CDR1 MDHEN, CDR2 SYDVKM. This CDR3 spans 15 amino acids. CDR3 sequence (DNA): TGTGCCAGCAGTTTAGCTTTCAGGGGGCGGTGGGGCTACACCTTC. Residues: CASSLAFRGRWGYTF.